This is a list of T cell receptor beta chains from one sample in a study of blood T cell repertoires in COVID-19. Profiled with immunoSEQ multiplex PCR; TCRdb holds only in-frame clones, not every one. The table includes 300,000 to 450,000 clones, 70% to 85% detected once. The source material was peripheral blood. Receptor source: a human donor with acute or convalescent COVID-19. The donor label of this sample is uncertain. Each CDR3 is given with its conserved first and last residue. D genes are given only for firm matches. Not every row has a clone size; where given, it reads once, few, many or a size class.

NA TRBJ1-4 TRBV3-1/TRBV3-2 NA CASSQDLFRQGNEKLFF TGTGCCAGCAGCCAAGATCTTTTCCGGCAGGGTAATGAAAAACTGTTTTTT
few TRBJ1-1 TRBV11-2 NA CASSPRRGPNTEAFF TGTGCCAGCAGCCCCCGGAGGGGACCGAACACTGAAGCTTTCTTT
once TRBJ2-2 TRBV18 NA CASSPRPIADDNYTGELFF TGTGCCAGCTCACCACGTCCAATCGCCGACGACAACTACACCGGGGAGCTGTTTTTT
NA TRBJ1-6 TRBV6-5 TRBD1 CASSYSDRGTNSPLHF TGTGCCAGCAGTTACTCTGACAGGGGAACCAATTCACCCCTCCACTTT
few TRBJ1-2 TRBV27 TRBD1 CASSLHPDRGYGYTF TGTGCCAGCAGTCTCCATCCGGACAGGGGCTATGGCTACACCTTC
NA TRBJ2-1 TRBV30 NA CAWSEDGGAPPSSYNEQFF TGTGCCTGGAGTGAGGACGGCGGGGCCCCACCGAGCTCCTACAATGAGCAGTTCTTC
few TRBJ1-2 TRBV10-3 NA CAISEKSVSPRAGYTF TGTGCCATCAGTGAAAAGTCCGTGTCCCCCCGCGCTGGCTACACCTTC
NA TRBJ2-1 TRBV6-1 TRBD2 CASSEGLLAGVYNEQFF TGTGCCAGCAGTGAAGGCCTACTAGCGGGAGTCTACAATGAGCAGTTCTTC
NA TRBJ1-5 TRBV3-1/TRBV3-2 NA CASSQGQLKAQHF TGTGCCAGCAGCCAAGGACAACTTAAAGCCCAGCATTTT
NA TRBJ1-2 TRBV30 NA CAWSVQVVVGYTF TGTGCCTGGAGTGTACAAGTTGTGGTTGGCTACACCTTC
NA TRBJ2-6 TRBV5-1 TRBD1 CASSLTGTGANVLTF TGCGCCAGCAGCCTGACAGGGACTGGGGCCAACGTCCTGACTTTC
NA TRBJ2-2 TRBV19 TRBD2 CASSRGLAANTGELFF TGTGCCAGTAGTAGAGGACTAGCGGCAAACACCGGGGAGCTGTTTTTT
NA TRBJ1-3 TRBV7-9 NA CASSPRQTYSGNTIYF TGTGCCAGCAGCCCCAGACAGACATACTCTGGAAACACCATATATTTT
NA TRBJ1-1 TRBV6-6 NA CASRAGGVGTEAFF TGTGCCAGCAGGGCCGGCGGGGTGGGCACTGAAGCTTTCTTT
NA TRBJ1-2 TRBV4-1 NA CASSQRVTGYGYTF TGCGCCAGCAGCCAAAGAGTTACAGGTTATGGCTACACCTTC
NA TRBJ1-5 TRBV4-1 NA CASSQVSGSNQPQHF TGCGCCAGCAGCCAAGTCTCGGGGAGCAATCAGCCCCAGCATTTT
NA TRBJ1-2 TRBV28 NA CASDSSFLRGFGGYTF TGTGCCAGCGACTCGTCTTTTTTGCGGGGATTTGGCGGCTACACCTTC
NA TRBJ2-7 TRBV5-6 TRBD1 CASSLRGDRGSDEQYF TGTGCCAGCAGCTTGAGGGGGGACAGGGGTTCTGACGAGCAGTACTTC
NA TRBJ1-4 TRBV25-1 TRBD1 CASSESHRGGGEKLFF TGTGCCAGCAGTGAATCCCACAGGGGGGGTGGTGAAAAACTGTTTTTT
NA TRBJ1-1 TRBV29-1 NA CSVDKSGTEAFF TGCAGCGTTGATAAGTCGGGCACTGAAGCTTTCTTT
NA TRBJ1-2 TRBV3-1/TRBV3-2 NA CASSRASGVAGYTF TGTGCCAGCAGCCGGGCTTCGGGGGTTGCGGGCTACACCTTC
few TRBJ1-6 TRBV6-6 TRBD1 CASSSRTGGLSPLHF TGTGCCAGCAGTTCGCGGACAGGGGGATTGTCACCCCTCCACTTT
NA TRBJ1-1 TRBV4-1 NA CASSQAPGTMMNTEAFF TGCGCCAGCAGCCAAGCTCCAGGTACAATGATGAACACTGAAGCTTTCTTT
NA TRBJ1-2 TRBV5-1 NA CASSLFAGEGYTF TGCGCCAGCAGCTTGTTTGCGGGGGAAGGCTACACCTTC
NA TRBJ2-7 TRBV6-5 TRBD1 CASRGDSSSYEQYF TGTGCCAGCAGGGGGGACAGTTCTTCCTACGAGCAGTACTTC
few TRBJ2-7 TRBV18 NA CASSPPALAQYF TGTGCCAGCTCACCACCGGCCCTCGCACAGTACTTC
NA TRBJ2-1 TRBV5-1 TRBD2 CASSLGLAGRDEQFF TGCGCCAGCAGCTTGGGACTAGCGGGACGGGATGAGCAGTTCTTC
NA TRBJ1-1 TRBV4-1 NA CASSSSQTGTNTEAFF TGCGCCAGCAGCTCCTCCCAGACAGGAACGAACACTGAAGCTTTCTTT
NA TRBJ1-2 TRBV28 NA CASRSPLGRAGYTF TGTGCCAGCCGCTCGCCCCTGGGGAGGGCAGGCTACACCTTC
NA TRBJ1-2 TRBV6-5 NA CASRSGNYGYTF TGTGCCAGCAGATCAGGGAACTATGGCTACACCTTC
NA TRBJ1-1 TRBV4-1 TRBD1 CASSQVRGRGLNTEAFF TGCGCCAGCAGCCAAGTTCGCGGCAGGGGGCTAAACACTGAAGCTTTCTTT
NA TRBJ2-1 TRBV3-1/TRBV3-2 TRBD2 CASSQDHLAGGEQFF TGTGCCAGCAGCCAAGACCACTTGGCGGGGGGTGAGCAGTTCTTC
NA TRBJ1-2 TRBV3-1/TRBV3-2 TRBD1 CASSQGTGSHGYTF TGTGCCAGCAGCCAGGGGACAGGGAGTCATGGCTACACCTTC
NA TRBJ1-2 TRBV6-2/TRBV6-3 TRBD1 CASSYQGGNGYTF TGTGCCAGCAGTTATCAGGGGGGTAATGGCTACACCTTC
NA TRBJ1-2 TRBV6-5 NA CASRLQGAYGYTF TGTGCCAGCCGTCTCCAGGGCGCTTATGGCTACACCTTC
NA TRBJ1-6 TRBV5-1 NA CASSGSPQGNSPLHF TGCGCCAGCAGCGGCTCCCCCCAGGGGAATTCACCCCTCCACTTT
NA TRBJ1-6 TRBV19 NA CASSWANSPLHF TGTGCCAGTAGTTGGGCCAATTCACCCCTCCACTTT
NA TRBJ2-7 TRBV19 NA CASSPMGHFEQYF TGTGCCAGTAGCCCGATGGGACATTTCGAGCAGTACTTC
NA TRBJ2-1 TRBV5-1 TRBD1 CASSLDRGRYNEQFF TGCGCCAGCAGCCTGGACAGGGGGAGGTACAATGAGCAGTTCTTC
NA TRBJ1-1 TRBV18 TRBD1 CASSQGADRAGTEAFF TGTGCCAGCTCACAGGGGGCGGACAGGGCGGGCACTGAAGCTTTCTTT
NA TRBJ1-2 TRBV5-1 TRBD1 CASSLEGQGINGYTF TGCGCCAGCAGCTTGGAAGGACAGGGGATCAATGGCTACACCTTC
once TRBJ1-6 TRBV30 TRBD1 CAWSLTRGRTPLHF TGTGCCTGGAGTTTGACGAGGGGGCGGACACCCCTCCACTTT
NA TRBJ2-7 TRBV27 NA CASSLGQTYEQYF TGTGCCAGCAGTTTAGGACAGACCTACGAGCAGTACTTC
NA TRBJ2-5 TRBV24-1 TRBD1 CATSDTGTEETQYF TGTGCCACCAGTGACACCGGGACAGAAGAGACCCAGTACTTC
few TRBJ2-7 TRBV10-3 TRBD2 CAISQSSGGSYEQYF TGTGCCATCAGCCAATCTAGCGGGGGGTCCTACGAGCAGTACTTC
NA TRBJ1-2 TRBV5-1 NA CASSLPGDGYTF TGCGCCAGCAGCTTGCCGGGTGATGGCTACACCTTC
few TRBJ2-7 TRBV9 TRBD1 CASSSGQGPYHEQYF TGTGCCAGCAGCTCGGGACAGGGACCGTACCACGAGCAGTACTTC
few TRBJ2-7 TRBV6-5 TRBD2 CASSYERGGPYEQYF TGTGCCAGCAGTTATGAGCGGGGGGGCCCCTACGAGCAGTACTTC